This TCR beta chain was sequenced during a study of control samples from healthy donors and cancer patients. Looked up from germline, CDR1 is KGHSH and CDR2 is LQKENI. V lost 3 bases and J 6 bases, leaving 8 bases between the germline ends. The CDR3 runs to 12 residues. This clone has a count of ten or more. Clones were sequenced by immunoSEQ multiplex PCR, and TCRdb holds only the in-frame ones, with some missing. The profile shows 150,000 to 200,000 clones, roughly 88% of them singletons. The sequenced material came from blood. This chain connects TRBV18 to TRBJ1-2, with D uncertain. The clonotype originates from a woman in her twenties or thirties in good health. The chain's CDR3 is CASSPGSDGYTF. CDR3 nucleotide sequence: TGTGCCAGCTCACCTGGCTCGGATGGCTACACCTTC.